This T cell receptor (beta chain) was obtained from a study of molecular identifiers for immune sequencing clone quantification. CDR3 size: 15 residues. Germline V gives CDR1 DFQATT, CDR2 SNEGSKA (reference sequence). The V and J ends lost 5 bases and 9 bases, in that order; junction bases with no gene match: 15. Methods described previously, with TCR primers listed, were used for bulk TCR libraries. MiXCR, applied by TCRdb to the PCR reads, yields one record per CDR3 protein. This table has approximately 550,000 distinct CDR3 sequences, 20% to 25% appearing once. Naive CD8 T cells were sorted as CD8+CD4-CCR7+CD45RA+.

The chain is built from TRBV20-1 and TRBJ2-1; 8 nucleotides line up with TRBD2. The sequence came from a human donor in good health. Some libraries in this study had Jurkat cell RNA spiked in. Sequencing was done on a sample of naive CD8+ T cells from blood, with Jurkat cell RNA spiked in. The subset is: FACS-sorted CD8+CD4-CCR7+CD45RA+ naive T cells. The CDR3 spells CSAPLEAGEGSEQFF. The CDR3 nucleotides read TGCAGTGCTCCCCTTGAAGCGGGAGAAGGGAGTGAGCAGTTCTTC.